Following are 23 T cell receptor beta chains from one sample sequenced in a study of blood T cell repertoires in COVID-19. Produced via immunoSEQ multiplex PCR; TCRdb's table is partial and in-frame only. Of about 140,000 clones detected, about 87% appear once; the ten largest clones hold around 10%. The sample comprised peripheral blood. The receptors were gathered from a woman over 75 with acute or convalescent COVID-19.

Here the CDR3 DNA reads TGCGCCAGCAGCCAAGTGGCGGGGCGGGGAAACACAGATACGCAGTATTTT. Translating it yields CASSQVAGRGNTDTQYF. The chain combines TRBV4-3 with TRBJ2-3, with a tentative D call TRBD2 (6 bases). Trimming stripped 1 base from V and 2 bases from J, with 16 bases between. The CDR3 covers 17 residues. Germline V lookup: CDR1 LGHNA, CDR2 YSLEER.

V and J are TRBV30 and TRBJ1-2; 7 nucleotides line up with TRBD1. CDR1 is GTSNPN, CDR2 SVGIG, per germline (reference sequence). J gave up 4 bases and V 2 bases, and 13 bases lay outside the gene matches. This CDR3 region has 16 residues. The CDR3 DNA sequence: TGTGCCTGGAGTCCGACAGGGAGGAGGCTGGGCTATGGCTACACCTTC. Amino acid sequence: CAWSPTGRRLGYGYTF.

The rearrangement joins TRBV5-1 to TRBJ2-2; 8 nucleotides match TRBD1. The CDR3 length is 14 residues. Unmatched junction bases numbered 1, after V lost 3 bases and J lost 3 bases. CDR1 and CDR2 from the germline V gene are SGHRS and YFSETQ. In DNA form, the CDR3 reads TGCGCCAGCAGCTCACAGGGGGACACCGGGGAGCTGTTTTTT. Its translation is CASSSQGDTGELFF. Looking up the rest from reference TRBV5-1 and TRBJ2-2 gives the full variable domain: KAGVTQTPRYLIKTRGQQVTLSCSPISGHRSVSWYQQTPGQGLQFLFEYFSETQRNKGNFPGRFSGRQFSNSRSEMNVSTLELGDSALYLCASSSQGDTGELFFGEGSRLTVL.

This sequence joins TRBV9 and TRBJ1-3; no clear D gene. Germline-derived CDR1 and CDR2 are SGDLS and YYNGEE. Trimming shortened V by 0 bases and J by 6 bases, and 10 bases separated the two germline ends. The CDR3 is made up of 14 amino acids. This CDR3 is CASSVDPGSNTIYF. The CDR3 nucleotides read TGTGCCAGCAGCGTAGACCCCGGGTCAAACACCATATATTTT.

This chain connects TRBV19 to TRBJ1-2; D gene unclear. The CDR3 runs to 13 residues. Trimming removed 1 base from V and 8 bases from J, with 11 bases in between. The germline CDR1 and CDR2 sequences are LNHDA and SQIVND (reference sequence). The DNA for the CDR3 is TGTGCCAGTAGTATAGCTGGCACGCTCGGCTACACCTTC. Translating gives CASSIAGTLGYTF.

The V gene is TRBV10-1, the J gene TRBJ2-3; D is possibly TRBD2 (7 bases). The CDR3 is made up of 16 amino acids. Trimming removed 4 bases at V and 0 bases at J, with 14 bases between. CDR1 is WNHNN and CDR2 is SYGVQD in the germline V gene (reference sequence). The chain's CDR3 is CASSGGPGGSTDTQYF. The CDR3 coding sequence is TGCGCCAGCAGTGGGGGGCCGGGGGGCAGCACAGATACGCAGTATTTT.

The rearrangement uses TRBV2 and TRBJ2-2, with TRBD2 as a possible D gene (6 bases). The CDR3 runs to 16 residues. The germline V and J ends were trimmed by 6 bases and 0 bases, with 14 bases remaining between them. Germline V gene sequence: CDR1 SNHLY, CDR2 FYNNEI. This CDR3 is CASRGMGGTNTGELFF. DNA for the CDR3: TGTGCCAGCAGGGGAATGGGAGGAACGAACACCGGGGAGCTGTTTTTT.

J is TRBJ1-1 and V is TRBV29-1; no clear D gene. Germline CDR1 and CDR2: SQVTM and ANQGSEA. V lost 4 bases and J lost 3, with 12 bases in between. CDR3 length: 13 residues. CDR3 sequence (DNA): TGCAGCGTTGCCCGGGCGAGGGACACTGAAGCTTTCTTT. It encodes CSVARARDTEAFF.

The J gene is TRBJ1-6, the V gene TRBV3-1 (or the pseudogene TRBV3-2), with D hard to call. V lost 1 base to trimming and J lost 6 bases, with 4 bases between them. The CDR3 consists of 13 residues. Germline-derived CDR1 and CDR2 are LGHDT and YNNKEL (reference sequence). CDR3 DNA: TGTGCCAGCAGCCAAGGTCTTAATTCACCCCTCCACTTT. Protein sequence: CASSQGLNSPLHF.

CDR3 amino acids: CASTPAWGQGIRRTNEKLFF. For the CDR3, the DNA is TGTGCCAGTACCCCCGCTTGGGGACAGGGGATTCGGCGAACTAATGAAAAACTGTTTTTT. V and J are TRBV19 and TRBJ1-4; 10 bases are shared with TRBD1. Trimming took 7 bases from V and 1 from J; bases not matched to a gene: 18. Germline V gives CDR1 LNHDA, CDR2 SQIVND (reference sequence). The length of the CDR3 is 20 residues.

The rearrangement uses TRBV2 and TRBJ1-2; D uncertain. The V end lost 6 bases, the J end lost 4 bases, and 6 bases lay between the germline ends. Germline V gives CDR1 SNHLY, CDR2 FYNNEI. The CDR3 runs to 11 residues. The CDR3 sequence: CASRYSYGYTF. CDR3 nucleotide sequence: TGTGCCAGCAGATACAGCTATGGCTACACCTTC.

The CDR3 loop is CASSLAGTSVWEDIQYF. The DNA for the CDR3 is TGTGCCAGCAGCTTGGCCGGGACTAGCGTCTGGGAGGACATTCAGTACTTC. The chain combines TRBV5-8 with TRBJ2-4, with TRBD2 identical over 10 bases. This CDR3 has 17 residues. The J segment lost 8 bases and the V segment lost 0 bases, leaving 11 bases of the junction unmatched. CDR1 SGHTS and CDR2 YDEGEE come from the germline V gene.

The rearrangement joins TRBV7-9 to TRBJ1-1, with 9 bases fitting TRBD1. The CDR3 covers 15 residues. V lost 4 bases, J lost 5 bases, and 8 bases stayed unmatched. Germline assignment: CDR1 SEHNR and CDR2 FQNEAQ (reference sequence). DNA of the CDR3: TGTGCCAGCAGCTCACGGAGACAGGGGGGGACTGAAGCTTTCTTT. Translated, it gives CASSSRRQGGTEAFF.

This clone is a singleton in its sample. Here the CDR3 DNA reads TGCGCCAGCAGCTCCCGGGCAGGGGAAACTAATGAAAAACTGTTTTTT. The encoded protein is CASSSRAGETNEKLFF. V and J are TRBV5-1 and TRBJ1-4, with a tentative D call TRBD1 (6 bases). V lost 3 bases and J lost 1, with 13 bases in between. Germline loops: CDR1 SGHRS, CDR2 YFSETQ. CDR3 size: 16 residues.

The genes are TRBV5-1 and TRBJ2-7; 10 nucleotides match TRBD1. Germline CDR1 is SGHRS and CDR2 is YFSETQ. This CDR3 is 14 amino acids long. J gave up 4 bases and V 3 bases, and 4 bases lay outside the gene matches. The CDR3 sequence: CASSWTGGTYEQYF. The CDR3 DNA reads as TGCGCCAGCAGCTGGACAGGGGGTACTTACGAGCAGTACTTC.

The table lists this clone with a count of one. The V call is TRBV3-1 (or the pseudogene TRBV3-2), the J call TRBJ2-3; 11 bases are shared with TRBD2. Trimming cost V 3 bases and J 6 bases; bases outside gene matches: 8. Per the germline V gene, CDR1 is LGHDT and CDR2 is YNNKEL (reference sequence). This CDR3 spans 16 amino acids. CDR3 protein: CASSHLAGGLADTQYF. CDR3 bases: TGTGCCAGCAGCCATTTAGCGGGGGGGCTTGCTGATACGCAGTATTTT.

The chain is built from TRBV6-2 or TRBV6-3 and TRBJ2-1; D gene unclear. The CDR3 runs 16 residues. The ends were cut back, 3 bases at V and 2 bases at J, with 14 bases in the middle. Germline V lookup: CDR1 MNHEY, CDR2 SVGEGT. In DNA form, the CDR3 reads TGTGCCAGCAGTTATCACTGGAGAACCCCCTACAATGAGCAGTTCTTC. Its protein is CASSYHWRTPYNEQFF.

This chain uses TRBV5-1 with TRBJ1-2; D not certain. V was shortened by 1 base and J by 8 bases, with 18 bases between the two germline ends. In germline, CDR1 is SGHRS, CDR2 YFSETQ. This CDR3 region has 15 residues. The CDR3 DNA is TGCGCCAGCAGCTTGTCTACGACTCCCAGTGAAGGCTACACCTTC. It specifies CASSLSTTPSEGYTF.

This clone is a singleton in its sample. This chain links TRBV3-1 (or the pseudogene TRBV3-2) with TRBJ1-1; TRBD1 aligns across 10 bases. The CDR3 extends over 14 amino acids. Trimming took 3 bases from V and 8 from J; bases not matched to a gene: 6. The germline V gene has CDR1 LGHDT and CDR2 YNNKEL (reference sequence). Written as DNA, the CDR3 is TGTGCCAGCAGCCAGACAGGGGGCGTCCCGGAAGCTTTCTTT. Translated, it gives CASSQTGGVPEAFF.

This chain joins TRBV5-1 and TRBJ2-7; TRBD2 aligns across 7 bases. Germline CDR1 and CDR2: SGHRS and YFSETQ. Germline trimming cut 0 bases from V and 5 bases from J; bases unmatched to any gene: 8. CDR3 size: 15 residues. The CDR3 nucleotides are TGCGCCAGCAGCTTGGAGCAGGGAGGGTTCGACGAGCAGTACTTC. Amino acid sequence: CASSLEQGGFDEQYF.

The J gene is TRBJ2-2, the V gene TRBV19; maybe TRBD1 (8 bases). Germline V gene data show CDR1 as LNHDA and CDR2 as SQIVND (reference sequence). This CDR3 spans 17 amino acids. V gave up 5 bases and J gave up 4 bases, with 20 bases separating them. The CDR3 spells CASSFRMTGEGTGELFF. The CDR3 DNA sequence: TGTGCCAGTAGTTTTCGTATGACAGGGGAGGGCACCGGGGAGCTGTTTTTT. The complete variable domain, with remaining parts taken from reference TRBV19 and TRBJ2-2, reads DGGITQSPKYLFRKEGQNVTLSCEQNLNHDAMYWYRQDPGQGLRLIYYSQIVNDFQKGDIAEGYSVSREKKESFPLTVTSAQKNPTAFYLCASSFRMTGEGTGELFFGEGSRLTVL.

The chain recombines TRBV6-5 with TRBJ1-2; 8 positions match TRBD1. The CDR3 contains 15 residues. The V gene end was trimmed by 5 bases and the J gene end by 6 bases; junction bases not matched to a gene: 11. Germline CDR1 is MNHEY and CDR2 is SVGAGI. The CDR3: CASSLRTGSRDGYTF. CDR3 coding DNA: TGTGCCAGCAGTCTAAGGACAGGGTCCAGGGATGGCTACACCTTC.

In DNA, the CDR3 is TGTGCCAGCAGCCCCCGACAGGCCTACGAGCAGTACTTC. Residues: CASSPRQAYEQYF. This rearrangement joins TRBV5-6 to TRBJ2-7; D is possibly TRBD1 (6 bases). Germline CDR1 and CDR2: SGHDT and YYEEEE. The CDR3 totals 13 residues. Trimming removed 4 bases from V and 2 bases from J, with 10 bases in between.